Listed here are 18 T cell receptor beta chains from one sample, sequenced in a study of shared clonotypes between healthy human individuals. The assay was immunoSEQ multiplex PCR, and TCRdb's table has in-frame clones only and misses some. The sample lists about 2.2 million clones; approximately 92% were seen once. CD45RO-negative CD8 cells positively selected for CCR7 made up the naive population, which excluded terminally differentiated effector memory CD45RA+ cells. Specimen: naive CD8+ T cells from PBMCs. These receptors all stem from a man younger than 35 in good health. Some clones in this sample may be carry-over from other donors' samples.

This chain's CDR3 is CASLPFRGMNTEAFF. DNA for the CDR3: TGTGCCAGCCTCCCATTTCGGGGGATGAACACTGAAGCTTTCTTT. The chain joins TRBV6-5 to TRBJ1-1; D possibly corresponds to TRBD1 (5 bases). The ends were cut back, 8 bases at V and 0 bases at J, with 16 bases in the middle. CDR1 is MNHEY and CDR2 is SVGAGI in the germline V gene. The CDR3 length is 15 residues.

V gene TRBV29-1 combines with J gene TRBJ1-2; D gene unclear. Germline V gene sequence: CDR1 SQVTM, CDR2 ANQGSEA. This CDR3 has 12 amino acids. V lost 2 bases and J lost 6, with 10 bases in between. CDR3 DNA: TGCAGCGTTGAACAAGGAGAGGATGGCTACACCTTC. Translating gives CSVEQGEDGYTF.

The chain is built from TRBV27 and TRBJ1-1; 8 positions agree with TRBD1. V shed 5 bases, J shed 4 bases, and the junction held 9 bases outside the gene matches. CDR3 size: 15 residues. Germline V gene data show CDR1 as MNHEY and CDR2 as SMNVEV (reference sequence). The CDR3 DNA sequence: TGTGCCAGCAGTATTGGACAGGGTGTATTCACTGAAGCTTTCTTT. Translation: CASSIGQGVFTEAFF.

This chain joins TRBV9 and TRBJ2-1, with 12 positions matching TRBD2. With V trimmed by 4 bases and J by 0 bases, 5 bases remained unmatched. In germline, CDR1 is SGDLS, CDR2 YYNGEE. The CDR3 length is 17 residues. CDR3 DNA sequence: TGTGCCAGCAGCCCCAGACTAGCGGGAGACTCCTACAATGAGCAGTTCTTC. Encoded protein: CASSPRLAGDSYNEQFF. Supplemented by reference TRBV9 and TRBJ2-1, the full variable domain reads DSGVTQTPKHLITATGQRVTLRCSPRSGDLSVYWYQQSLDQGLQFLIQYYNGEERAKGNILERFSAQQFPDLHSELNLSSLELGDSALYFCASSPRLAGDSYNEQFFGPGTRLTVL.

The chain joins TRBV5-1 to TRBJ1-1; D is unclear. Germline CDR1 and CDR2: SGHRS and YFSETQ. Trimming removed 5 bases at V and 5 bases at J, with 10 bases between. This CDR3 region has 12 residues. The CDR3 DNA is TGCGCCAGCAGTATTTCCGGGACTGAAGCTTTCTTT. Translation gives CASSISGTEAFF.

The rearrangement joins TRBV7-9 to TRBJ1-2; 7 nucleotides line up with TRBD1. This CDR3 is built from 15 residues. V trimming: 5 bases; J trimming: 6 bases; junction bases outside the gene matches: 12. Germline lookup yields CDR1 SEHNR and CDR2 FQNEAQ (reference sequence). CDR3 coding DNA: TGTGCCAGCAGCACCACCCGGGACAGCTTAGATGGCTACACCTTC. Translating it yields CASSTTRDSLDGYTF.

V is TRBV15 and J is TRBJ1-4, with TRBD1 matching over 10 bases. Unmatched junction bases numbered 6, after V lost 5 bases and J lost 6 bases. Looked up from germline, CDR1 is LNHNV and CDR2 is YYDKDF (reference sequence). The CDR3 has 15 amino acids. CDR3 loop: CATSSPGTGDEKLFF. The CDR3 nucleotides read TGTGCCACCAGCTCCCCCGGGACAGGGGATGAAAAACTGTTTTTT. Full variable domain (outside the CDR3, taken from reference TRBV15 and TRBJ1-4): DAMVIQNPRYQVTQFGKPVTLSCSQTLNHNVMYWYQQKSSQAPKLLFHYYDKDFNNEADTPDNFQSRRPNTSFCFLDIRSPGLGDTAMYLCATSSPGTGDEKLFFGSGTQLSVL.

Here the CDR3 reads CASSGRRQGRSTDTQYF. The CDR3 nucleotides are TGTGCCAGCAGCGGCCGCCGACAGGGGCGAAGCACAGATACGCAGTATTTT. The chain is built from TRBV7-9 and TRBJ2-3, with 8 bases aligning to TRBD1. Germline V lookup: CDR1 SEHNR, CDR2 FQNEAQ (reference sequence). This CDR3 is built from 17 residues. V gave up 5 bases and J gave up 0 bases; unmatched junction bases: 10.

The chain recombines TRBV2 with TRBJ2-7; D is perhaps TRBD2 (6 bases). The length of the CDR3 is 14 residues. The V end was cut by 3 bases, the J end by 3 bases, with 12 bases between. Germline V CDR1 and CDR2: SNHLY, FYNNEI. The CDR3 bases are TGTGCCAGCAGTGACAGGCGGAGGGACTACGAGCAGTACTTC. It encodes CASSDRRRDYEQYF.

The chain is built from TRBV27 and TRBJ2-1; D might be TRBD1 (6 bases). With 4 bases removed from V and 6 bases from J, the gap between germline ends came to 22 bases. This CDR3 region has 17 residues. The V gene's germline CDR1 is MNHEY and CDR2 SMNVEV (reference sequence). The CDR3 bases are TGTGCCAGCAGTTGGAGCAGGGGCCCGGAGAGTATCAATGAGCAGTTCTTC. Translation gives CASSWSRGPESINEQFF.

The J gene is TRBJ2-4, the V gene TRBV29-1, with D hard to call. The CDR3 spans 12 residues. Germline V CDR1 and CDR2: SQVTM, ANQGSEA. Trimming left V 5 bases short and J 7 bases short, with 12 bases between. CDR3 bases: TGCAGCGTTTGGGTTCTGGGGAACATTCAGTACTTC. Protein sequence: CSVWVLGNIQYF.

The rearrangement joins TRBV7-9 to TRBJ2-5; possibly TRBD1 for D (6 bases). V lost 5 bases to trimming and J lost 4 bases, with 20 bases between them. Germline V lookup: CDR1 SEHNR, CDR2 FQNEAQ (reference sequence). The CDR3 loop spans 16 amino acids. Here the CDR3 DNA reads TGTGCCAGCAGCCCCTATGAGATACAGGGTATAGAGACCCAGTACTTC. Protein product: CASSPYEIQGIETQYF.

V gene TRBV10-1 combines with J gene TRBJ2-1, with 7 bases that match TRBD2. The CDR3 contains 15 residues. Germline CDR1 reads WNHNN; CDR2 reads SYGVQD (reference sequence). Trimming at V came to 3 bases and at J to 7 bases, leaving 9 bases not matched to a gene. The CDR3 DNA reads as TGCGCCAGCAGTGAAAGCCTAGCGGAGTGGAATGAGCAGTTCTTC. Translating gives CASSESLAEWNEQFF.

This chain joins TRBV27 and TRBJ2-7, with 7 bases identical to TRBD2. The CDR3 runs 16 residues. J was trimmed by 4 bases and V by 0 bases; bases with no gene match: 9. Germline CDR1 reads MNHEY; CDR2 reads SMNVEV (reference sequence). CDR3 sequence: CASSLSSGVIEYEQYF. In DNA, the CDR3 is TGTGCCAGCAGTTTATCGAGCGGGGTGATAGAGTACGAGCAGTACTTC.

V is TRBV7-2 and J is TRBJ2-7, with D unclear. V was shortened by 1 base and J by 5 bases, with 9 bases between the two germline ends. The CDR3 spans 13 residues. Germline loops: CDR1 SGHTA, CDR2 FQGNSA. The CDR3 loop reads CASSLGPLNEQYF. CDR3 DNA: TGTGCCAGCAGCTTAGGCCCCTTGAACGAGCAGTACTTC.

This chain uses TRBV19 with TRBJ2-1; D not certain. Germline V gene sequence: CDR1 LNHDA, CDR2 SQIVND (reference sequence). This CDR3 is built from 14 residues. V shed 0 bases and J shed 10 bases, with 13 bases lying between them. The CDR3 spells CASSIDPVYGEQFF. CDR3 nucleotides: TGTGCCAGTAGTATAGATCCGGTCTACGGGGAGCAGTTCTTC.

V usage is TRBV18 and J usage is TRBJ2-3; tentatively, D is TRBD2 (5 bases). From germline, CDR1 is KGHSH and CDR2 LQKENI. This CDR3 region has 14 residues. Trimming cost V 6 bases and J 4 bases, with 14 bases left between them. CDR3 sequence: CASSPSRLADTQYF. The CDR3 DNA sequence: TGTGCCAGCTCCCCTAGCAGACTTGCAGATACGCAGTATTTT.

The chain recombines TRBV27 with TRBJ2-4, with D hard to call. This CDR3 is built from 15 residues. The germline V gene encodes CDR1 MNHEY and CDR2 SMNVEV (reference sequence). V lost 5 bases and J 2 bases, leaving 13 bases between the germline ends. CDR3 amino acids: CASSTDDGTKNIQYF. The CDR3 nucleotides are TGTGCCAGCAGTACCGACGATGGGACCAAAAACATTCAGTACTTC.